This entry lists 20 T cell receptor beta chains sequenced from one sample in a study of blood T cell repertoires in COVID-19. Libraries were prepared by immunoSEQ multiplex PCR; TCRdb keeps only in-frame clonotypes and omits some of them. Here the sample spans 310,000 or so clones, roughly 90% being singletons. The sequenced material came from peripheral blood. The receptors originated from a woman aged 45-59 years who had recovered from COVID-19.

This clone was seen only once. The chain employs TRBV7-9 and TRBJ1-1; TRBD1 might be the D (6 bases). The CDR3 sequence is 14 residues long. The V end was cut by 2 bases, the J end by 6 bases, with 13 bases between. Germline V gives CDR1 SEHNR, CDR2 FQNEAQ (reference sequence). CDR3 protein: CASSLKGGRAEAFF. Here the CDR3 DNA reads TGTGCCAGCAGCTTAAAAGGGGGTCGGGCTGAAGCTTTCTTT.

CDR3: CASSQGHSNEKLFF. The CDR3 DNA reads as TGCGCCAGCAGCCAGGGACACAGTAATGAAAAACTGTTTTTT. The rearrangement links TRBV4-3 to TRBJ1-4, with TRBD1 as a possible D gene (6 bases). The length of the CDR3 is 14 residues. Trimming removed 3 bases at V and 4 bases at J, with 9 bases between. The germline V gene encodes CDR1 LGHNA and CDR2 YSLEER.

The chain couples TRBV27 to TRBJ2-7; 8 nucleotides align to TRBD1. CDR1 MNHEY and CDR2 SMNVEV come from the germline V gene (reference sequence). This CDR3 is built from 15 residues. Losses at the gene ends were 5 bases for V and 3 bases for J; bases not matched to a gene: 9. CDR3 sequence (DNA): TGTGCCAGCAGTCCGTCCGGGACAGGCCTCTACGAGCAGTACTTC. Protein product: CASSPSGTGLYEQYF.

The rearrangement links TRBV10-3 to TRBJ2-3, with a possible D match to TRBD1 (7 bases). Per germline, CDR1 ENHRY and CDR2 SYGVKD. The V and J ends lost 3 bases and 4 bases respectively, with 17 bases between them. This CDR3 contains 16 residues. The CDR3 spells CAISDPGGGPPDTQYF. The CDR3, as DNA: TGTGCCATCAGTGACCCCGGAGGGGGCCCCCCAGATACGCAGTATTTT.

The V call is TRBV5-1, the J call TRBJ2-2, with 7 bases aligning to TRBD1. This CDR3 comprises 17 residues. After removal of 2 bases from V and 1 base from J, the junction contained 8 bases not matched to a gene. CDR1 and CDR2 from the germline V gene are SGHRS and YFSETQ. The CDR3 spells CASSLLGQAQNTGELFF. In DNA form, the CDR3 reads TGCGCCAGCAGCTTACTAGGACAGGCCCAGAACACCGGGGAGCTGTTTTTT.

V and J are TRBV29-1 and TRBJ2-1; 8 bases line up with TRBD2. The CDR3 consists of 11 residues. The trim removed 4 bases at V and 10 bases at J, leaving 3 bases unmatched. CDR1 and CDR2 (germline): SQVTM, ANQGSEA. As DNA, the CDR3 is TGCAGCGTTGGACTAGCGAGCGAGCAGTTCTTC. It translates to CSVGLASEQFF.

This clone was seen a few times. V gene TRBV30 combines with J gene TRBJ2-5; 8 bases map to TRBD1. Trimming cost V 1 base and J 3 bases; bases outside gene matches: 1. Per germline, CDR1 GTSNPN and CDR2 SVGIG (reference sequence). The CDR3 totals 13 residues. The CDR3 sequence is CAWSGQGKETQYF. The DNA of the CDR3 is TGTGCCTGGAGTGGACAGGGGAAAGAGACCCAGTACTTC.

This clone occurred a few times. V is TRBV25-1 and J is TRBJ1-1; D may be TRBD1 (6 bases). The ends were cut back, 10 bases at V and 5 bases at J, with 20 bases in the middle. The CDR3 has 14 residues. In germline, CDR1 is MGHDK, CDR2 SYGVNS. The CDR3 here is CATAGVGQNTEAFF. The CDR3 nucleotides read TGTGCCACTGCAGGGGTTGGCCAGAATACTGAAGCTTTCTTT.

This clone appeared a single time. This chain connects TRBV13 to TRBJ2-7; tentative D call: TRBD2 (5 bases). This CDR3 comprises 14 residues. Germline assignment: CDR1 PRHDT and CDR2 FYEKMQ (reference sequence). Between the trimmed V and J ends, which lost 4 bases and 0 bases, there was a span of 10 bases. CDR3 residues: CASSSEGSSYEQYF. CDR3 bases: TGTGCCAGCAGCTCAGAGGGTTCCTCCTACGAGCAGTACTTC.

This chain links TRBV7-2 with TRBJ2-2; no firm D call. This CDR3 comprises 13 residues. The V end lost 6 bases, the J end lost 8 bases, and 13 bases lay between the germline ends. Germline lookup yields CDR1 SGHTA and CDR2 FQGNSA. CDR3 nucleotides: TGTGCCAGCAGTATAAGTCGGTTAGGGGAGCTGTTTTTT. The encoded protein is CASSISRLGELFF.

The J gene is TRBJ1-1, the V gene TRBV12-3 or TRBV12-4; D is unclear. V was trimmed by 6 bases and J by 4 bases, leaving 12 bases between them. The CDR3 is 13 residues long. DNA of the CDR3: TGTGCCAGCAGCCCTGGTAGGAGCACTGAAGCTTTCTTT. It codes for CASSPGRSTEAFF.

The J gene is TRBJ2-2, the V gene TRBV4-3, with D hard to call. Germline loops: CDR1 LGHNA, CDR2 YSLEER. The CDR3 spans 17 residues. Trimming removed 2 bases from V and 0 bases from J, with 13 bases in between. Written as DNA, the CDR3 is TGCGCCAGCAGCCAAACTCTGACATACGCGAACACCGGGGAGCTGTTTTTT. Translation gives CASSQTLTYANTGELFF.

The rearrangement uses TRBV4-2 and TRBJ2-1; weak D call: TRBD2 (6 bases). Germline V gene lookup returns CDR1 LGHNA and CDR2 YNFKEQ. The CDR3 is 17 residues long. With 0 bases removed from V and 2 bases from J, the gap between germline ends came to 14 bases. The CDR3 bases are TGTGCCAGCAGCCAAGATTACGGGGGACCCCCCTACAATGAGCAGTTCTTC. Residues: CASSQDYGGPPYNEQFF.

The genes are TRBV21-1 and TRBJ2-7; the table calls TRBD2, which could not be checked here. TRBV21-1 is a listed pseudogene. CDR3 length: 10 amino acids. Written as DNA, the CDR3 is TGTGCCAGCATCTACTACGAGCAGTACTTC. It translates to CASIYYEQYF.

This rearrangement joins TRBV7-9 to TRBJ1-2, with 7 bases fitting TRBD1. With 3 bases clipped from V and 6 bases from J, the junction kept 4 bases outside the gene matches. The CDR3 has 13 residues. Germline loops: CDR1 SEHNR, CDR2 FQNEAQ (reference sequence). The CDR3: CASSLDRRDGYTF. The CDR3 DNA is TGTGCCAGCAGCTTGGACAGGCGGGATGGCTACACCTTC.

The rearrangement links TRBV19 to TRBJ1-5; the match to TRBD1 covers 9 bases. With V trimmed by 6 bases and J by 7 bases, 13 bases remained unmatched. This CDR3 region has 16 residues. CDR1 LNHDA and CDR2 SQIVND come from the germline V gene (reference sequence). The CDR3 reads CASSPFGTGYDQPQHF. CDR3 DNA: TGTGCCAGTAGCCCCTTCGGGACAGGGTACGACCAGCCCCAGCATTTT. The entire variable domain, with the rest obtained from reference TRBV19 and TRBJ1-5, is as follows: DGGITQSPKYLFRKEGQNVTLSCEQNLNHDAMYWYRQDPGQGLRLIYYSQIVNDFQKGDIAEGYSVSREKKESFPLTVTSAQKNPTAFYLCASSPFGTGYDQPQHFGDGTRLSIL.

The rearrangement links TRBV6-2 or TRBV6-3 to TRBJ1-5, with TRBD1 matching 10 bases. After removal of 2 bases from V and 6 bases from J, the junction contained 4 bases not matched to a gene. The CDR3 totals 15 residues. The germline V gene has CDR1 MNHEY and CDR2 SVGEGT. This chain's CDR3 is CASSYAGTGVQPQHF. The CDR3, as DNA: TGTGCCAGCAGTTACGCCGGGACAGGGGTTCAGCCCCAGCATTTT.

V usage is TRBV7-3 and J usage is TRBJ2-3; the D gene is possibly TRBD2 (5 bases). Trimming took 4 bases from V and 9 from J, leaving 14 bases between them. Germline V CDR1 and CDR2: SGHTA, FQGTGA. The CDR3 runs 13 residues. DNA of the CDR3: TGTGCCAGCAGCTCCGGACTGCTGGGGACGCAGTATTTT. Translating gives CASSSGLLGTQYF.

V gene TRBV18 combines with J gene TRBJ2-7, with TRBD1 matching over 7 bases. The V gene end was trimmed by 2 bases and the J gene end by 3 bases; junction bases not matched to a gene: 4. This CDR3 region has 14 residues. From germline, CDR1 is KGHSH and CDR2 LQKENI. CDR3 in amino acids: CASSPSGQNYEQYF. In nucleotides, the CDR3 is TGTGCCAGCTCACCATCGGGACAGAACTACGAGCAGTACTTC.

J is TRBJ2-5 and V is TRBV7-2; 12 bases agree with TRBD2. V shed 1 base, J shed 5 bases, and the junction held 11 bases outside the gene matches. CDR1 is SGHTA and CDR2 is FQGNSA in the germline V gene. CDR3 length: 18 amino acids. The CDR3 DNA follows: TGTGCCAGCAGCTTAGGCGTTCTAGCGGGAGGGGTTTTGGAGACCCAGTACTTC. It encodes CASSLGVLAGGVLETQYF. Supplemented by reference TRBV7-2 and TRBJ2-5, the full variable domain reads GAGVSQSPSNKVTEKGKDVELRCDPISGHTALYWYRQSLGQGLEFLIYFQGNSAPDKSGLPSDRFSAERTGGSVSTLTIQRTQQEDSAVYLCASSLGVLAGGVLETQYFGPGTRLLVL.